One sample yielded the 25 T cell receptor beta chains listed below, sequenced in a study of cytomegalovirus exposure and HLA in healthy donors. Both 60 Vbeta primers and 13 Jbeta primers went into the PCR. Profiling relied on immunoSEQ multiplex PCR, and the TCRdb table lists in-frame clones only, not all of them. The repertoire holds about 190,000 clones, with approximately 86% as singletons. The source material was PBMCs. Receptors were obtained from a woman younger than 45 in good health and CMV-seronegative.

The gene calls are TRBV28 and TRBJ1-1; D unresolved. In germline, CDR1 is MDHEN, CDR2 SYDVKM. The CDR3 runs to 16 residues. With 0 bases removed from V and 3 bases from J, the gap between germline ends came to 14 bases. The CDR3 sequence is CASSLWTFLEDTEAFF. The CDR3 DNA sequence: TGTGCCAGCAGTTTATGGACCTTTCTGGAGGACACTGAAGCTTTCTTT.

This chain links TRBV28 with TRBJ2-7; the D is unclear. CDR3 length equals 12 residues. V was cut by 3 bases and J by 3 bases, with 6 bases left in between. CDR1 MDHEN and CDR2 SYDVKM come from the germline V gene. The DNA for the CDR3 is TGTGCCAGCAGTTTGGTCGGCTACGAGCAGTACTTC. Translating it yields CASSLVGYEQYF.

The chain links TRBV29-1 to TRBJ2-1; 12 nucleotides match TRBD2. V was clipped by 3 bases and J by 2 bases; unmatched bases: 2. Germline CDR1 and CDR2: SQVTM and ANQGSEA. The CDR3 is made up of 15 amino acids. The CDR3 is CSVDRTSGTYNEQFF. The CDR3 DNA reads as TGCAGCGTTGACAGGACTAGCGGGACCTACAATGAGCAGTTCTTC.

The CDR3 bases are TGTGCCAGCAGCTTAGACTCCTCTGGGGCCAACGTCCTGACTTTC. This translates into CASSLDSSGANVLTF. The V and J genes are TRBV7-9 and TRBJ2-6; the D is unclear. This CDR3 has 15 residues. Germline-derived CDR1 and CDR2 are SEHNR and FQNEAQ (reference sequence). The germline V and J ends were trimmed by 1 base and 0 bases, with 4 bases remaining between them.

This chain uses TRBV5-6 with TRBJ2-2; tentative D call: TRBD1 (6 bases). CDR1 is SGHDT, CDR2 YYEEEE, per germline. CDR3 length equals 16 residues. Trimming stripped 3 bases from V and 5 bases from J, with 17 bases between. The DNA of the CDR3 is TGTGCCAGCAGCTCCTCAGGGGAAAGTTATACCGGGGAGCTGTTTTTT. It is translated as CASSSSGESYTGELFF. The full variable domain, with the rest looked up from reference TRBV5-6 and TRBJ2-2, is DAGVTQSPTHLIKTRGQQVTLRCSPKSGHDTVSWYQQALGQGPQFIFQYYEEEERQRGNFPDRFSGHQFPNYSSELNVNALLLGDSALYLCASSSSGESYTGELFFGEGSRLTVL.

The V call is TRBV7-2, the J call TRBJ1-2; D may be TRBD1 (5 bases). Between the trimmed V and J ends, which lost 3 bases and 8 bases, there was a span of 16 bases. The V gene's germline CDR1 is SGHTA and CDR2 FQGNSA. The CDR3 length is 14 residues. CDR3 DNA: TGTGCCAGCAGCTTCAACCAGGGTTTTGGCGGCTACACCTTC. Residues: CASSFNQGFGGYTF.

This chain links TRBV11-2 with TRBJ2-1; TRBD2 matches 13 bases. Trimming took 5 bases from V and 6 from J; bases not matched to a gene: 4. Germline loops: CDR1 SGHAT, CDR2 FQNNGV. The CDR3 length is 15 residues. CDR3: CASSDGTSGTNEQFF. CDR3 coding DNA: TGTGCCAGCAGCGACGGGACTAGCGGGACCAATGAGCAGTTCTTC.

This clone was counted once. The chain uses TRBV5-4 and TRBJ2-7; possibly TRBD1 for D (7 bases). In germline, CDR1 is SGHNT, CDR2 YYREEE (reference sequence). CDR3 size: 13 residues. V dropped 4 bases and J dropped 4 bases, with 12 bases sitting between them. Here the CDR3 reads CASSGGTAYEQYF. DNA for the CDR3: TGTGCCAGCAGCGGGGGGACAGCTTACGAGCAGTACTTC.

A note on this clone: Other nucleotide sequences from this sample produce the same CDR3. The gene calls are TRBV2 and TRBJ2-1; D is undetermined. The V end lost 3 bases, the J end lost 2 bases, and 2 bases lay between the germline ends. This CDR3 contains 12 residues. The V gene's germline CDR1 is SNHLY and CDR2 FYNNEI. CDR3 protein: CASSDTYNEQFF. Here the CDR3 DNA reads TGTGCCAGCAGTGACACCTACAATGAGCAGTTCTTC.

The rearrangement links TRBV12-5 to TRBJ2-5; D is ambiguous. CDR3 length equals 12 residues. V shed 2 bases and J shed 5 bases, with 6 bases lying between them. Germline CDR1 reads LGHNT; CDR2 reads FRNRAP. CDR3 nucleotides: TGTGCTAGTGGTTTGACCGGGGAGACCCAGTACTTC. It specifies CASGLTGETQYF.

The chain recombines TRBV27 with TRBJ2-1; 11 bases are shared with TRBD2. In germline, CDR1 is MNHEY, CDR2 SMNVEV (reference sequence). The junction had 4 bases not matched to a gene; V was cut back by 3 bases and J by 6 bases. CDR3 length: 15 residues. The CDR3 region is CASSFLLAGGNEQFF. CDR3 coding DNA: TGTGCCAGCAGTTTTTTGCTAGCGGGGGGCAATGAGCAGTTCTTC.

This clone is a singleton in its sample. CDR3 in DNA: TGTGCCACCAGCAGCCTGGGGGGGGGAGGGTCATACAATGAGCAGTTCTTC. This codes for CATSSLGGGGSYNEQFF. The chain has TRBV15 and TRBJ2-1, with TRBD2 matching over 7 bases. Germline V gene sequence: CDR1 LNHNV, CDR2 YYDKDF (reference sequence). The CDR3 runs 17 residues. V lost 3 bases and J lost 4; bases outside the gene matches: 12.

This rearrangement joins TRBV19 to TRBJ1-2; weak D call: TRBD1 (6 bases). Germline CDR1 is LNHDA and CDR2 is SQIVND (reference sequence). With 6 bases removed from V and 10 bases from J, the gap between germline ends came to 21 bases. The CDR3 consists of 14 residues. As DNA, the CDR3 is TGTGCCAGTAGCCGCCCCGGCAGGGGTAATGTCTACACCTTC. As protein: CASSRPGRGNVYTF. Full variable domain (missing parts from reference TRBV19 and TRBJ1-2): DGGITQSPKYLFRKEGQNVTLSCEQNLNHDAMYWYRQDPGQGLRLIYYSQIVNDFQKGDIAEGYSVSREKKESFPLTVTSAQKNPTAFYLCASSRPGRGNVYTFGSGTRLTVV.

The chain links TRBV5-1 to TRBJ2-7; TRBD2 is a possible D gene (5 bases). Germline V lookup: CDR1 SGHRS, CDR2 YFSETQ. The CDR3 runs to 15 residues. V lost 0 bases to trimming and J lost 1 base, with 11 bases between them. CDR3 loop: CASSLEYGNSYEQYF. CDR3 sequence (DNA): TGCGCCAGCAGCTTGGAGTACGGGAATTCCTACGAGCAGTACTTC.

This clone was seen just once. This chain connects TRBV2 to TRBJ1-1; tentatively, D is TRBD1 (5 bases). Trimming took off 0 bases at V and 1 base at J, with 9 bases between the two ends. This CDR3 is built from 15 residues. Looked up from germline, CDR1 is SNHLY and CDR2 is FYNNEI. CDR3 DNA: TGTGCCAGCAGTGAAGCGGTCGGGGGGAACACTGAAGCTTTCTTT. Residues: CASSEAVGGNTEAFF. The complete variable domain, with remaining parts taken from reference TRBV2 and TRBJ1-1, reads EPEVTQTPSHQVTQMGQEVILRCVPISNHLYFYWYRQILGQKVEFLVSFYNNEISEKSEIFDDQFSVERPDGSNFTLKIRSTKLEDSAMYFCASSEAVGGNTEAFFGQGTRLTVV.

This clone was picked up a small number of times. The chain recombines TRBV29-1 with TRBJ2-2, with 8 bases identical to TRBD2. Germline CDR1 is SQVTM and CDR2 is ANQGSEA. There are 14 residues in the CDR3. V was clipped by 4 bases and J by 6 bases; unmatched bases: 7. The CDR3 bases are TGCAGCGTTGGGAACGGGGGGGGGCCCGGGGAGCTGTTTTTT. The encoded protein is CSVGNGGGPGELFF.

The rearrangement uses TRBV9 and TRBJ2-3; 12 bases align to TRBD2. Trimming took 1 base from V and 2 from J; bases not matched to a gene: 8. The germline V gene encodes CDR1 SGDLS and CDR2 YYNGEE. This CDR3 comprises 18 residues. CDR3 sequence reads: CASSVSERTSGITDTQYF. CDR3 DNA sequence: TGTGCCAGCAGCGTATCAGAAAGGACTAGCGGGATCACAGATACGCAGTATTTT.

This clone came up once. The chain carries TRBV11-2 and TRBJ1-1; D call uncertain. This CDR3 contains 11 residues. From germline, CDR1 is SGHAT and CDR2 FQNNGV. The ends were cut back, 4 bases at V and 11 bases at J, with 11 bases in the middle. CDR3 in amino acids: CASSSFGGAFF. Written as DNA, the CDR3 is TGTGCCAGCAGCTCGTTCGGCGGGGCTTTCTTT.

This rearrangement joins TRBV4-1 to TRBJ1-4, with D possibly matching TRBD1 (5 bases). The V and J ends lost 0 bases and 8 bases respectively, with 13 bases between them. This CDR3 region has 15 residues. CDR1 is MGHRA and CDR2 is YSYEKL in the germline V gene. CDR3 bases: TGCGCCAGCAGCCAAGATGGGGCGGTAGGGGAAAAACTGTTTTTT. Residues: CASSQDGAVGEKLFF.

The CDR3 here is CASSLTGEVGELFF. Written as DNA, the CDR3 is TGCGCCAGCAGCCTGACAGGGGAGGTCGGGGAGCTGTTTTTT. V gene TRBV5-1 combines with J gene TRBJ2-2; 8 bases map to TRBD1. Germline assignment: CDR1 SGHRS and CDR2 YFSETQ. Germline trimming cut 4 bases from V and 7 bases from J; bases unmatched to any gene: 6. The CDR3 extends over 14 amino acids.

This chain connects TRBV12-5 to TRBJ1-5; tentative D call: TRBD1 (5 bases). CDR1 and CDR2 (germline): LGHNT, FRNRAP. V lost 4 bases to trimming and J lost 4 bases, with 14 bases between them. The CDR3 is 15 amino acids. DNA of the CDR3: TGTGCTAGTGGTTCCTGGGGGGAGGGAAATCAGCCCCAGCATTTT. Translating it yields CASGSWGEGNQPQHF.

This chain connects TRBV7-2 to TRBJ2-7; a possible D gene is TRBD2 (5 bases). Germline V lookup: CDR1 SGHTA, CDR2 FQGNSA. V gave up 1 base and J gave up 6 bases, with 16 bases separating them. The CDR3 consists of 15 residues. CDR3 nucleotide sequence: TGTGCCAGCAGCTTAGTAGCGCGCTCGGGAATCGAGCAGTACTTC. Translated: CASSLVARSGIEQYF.

The J gene is TRBJ2-1, the V gene TRBV5-1; possible D gene TRBD2, 6 bases. Germline V gene data show CDR1 as SGHRS and CDR2 as YFSETQ. The V gene lost 0 bases and the J gene lost 0 bases, with 10 bases spanning the gap. The CDR3 extends over 16 amino acids. The CDR3 region has the DNA TGCGCCAGCAGCTTGGTAGCGGAAAGCTCCTACAATGAGCAGTTCTTC. This encodes CASSLVAESSYNEQFF.

V usage is TRBV4-1 and J usage is TRBJ2-7, with TRBD2 matching 14 bases. Germline CDR1 is MGHRA and CDR2 is YSYEKL. The trim removed 5 bases at V and 5 bases at J, leaving 8 bases unmatched. The CDR3 consists of 16 residues. In DNA form, the CDR3 reads TGCGCCAGCAGCTCCGGGACTAGCGGGAGCTTAGACGAGCAGTACTTC. This codes for CASSSGTSGSLDEQYF.

This clone was seen a single time. This rearrangement joins TRBV5-1 to TRBJ2-3; 8 bases align to TRBD2. V dropped 4 bases and J dropped 1; count of bases not matched to a gene: 20. The V gene's germline CDR1 is SGHRS and CDR2 YFSETQ. CDR3 length equals 20 residues. CDR3 in amino acids: CASSRSPGGLPPGGTDTQYF. In nucleotides, the CDR3 is TGCGCCAGCAGCCGCTCCCCGGGGGGGTTACCCCCGGGGGGCACAGATACGCAGTATTTT.